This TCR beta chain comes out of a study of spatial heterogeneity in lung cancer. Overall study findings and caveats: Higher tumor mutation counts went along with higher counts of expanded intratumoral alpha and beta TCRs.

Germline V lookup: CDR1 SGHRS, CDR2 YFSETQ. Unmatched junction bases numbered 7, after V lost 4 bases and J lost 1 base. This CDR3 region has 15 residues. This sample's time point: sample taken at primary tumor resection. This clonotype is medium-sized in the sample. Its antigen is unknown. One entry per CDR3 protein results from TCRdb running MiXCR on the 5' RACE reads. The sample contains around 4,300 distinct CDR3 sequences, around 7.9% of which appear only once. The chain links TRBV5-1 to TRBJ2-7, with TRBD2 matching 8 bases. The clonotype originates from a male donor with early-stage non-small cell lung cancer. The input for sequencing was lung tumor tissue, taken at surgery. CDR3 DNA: TGCGCCAGCAGCGCGGGACTAGTCGGTTCCTACGAGCAGTACTTC. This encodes CASSAGLVGSYEQYF.